The rows below give T cell receptor beta chains drawn from one sample of a study of CD8 T cells in Susac syndrome. MiXCR was run by TCRdb on the immunoSEQ multiplex PCR reads, yielding one entry per CDR3 protein. The profile covers roughly 190,000 distinct CDR3 sequences, with just under 95% appearing a single time and approximately 0.1% taken by the ten largest. Specimen: CD4+ T cells from PBMCs. The receptor source for this set is a human donor in good health. CDR3s include the opening cysteine and the closing phenylalanine or tryptophan. The D gene is left open where the match is weak. Not all rows give a size; the values are once, few, many and, for expanded clones, a class.

j_gene: TRBJ2-5
v_gene: TRBV7-2
d_gene: TRBD1
abundance: .
CDR3aa: CASSFRQGQETQYF
CDR3nt: TGTGCCAGCAGCTTTCGACAGGGTCAAGAGACCCAGTACTTC

j_gene: TRBJ2-1
v_gene: TRBV20-1
d_gene: TRBD1
abundance: .
CDR3aa: CSAREWDRMYNEQFF
CDR3nt: TGCAGTGCTAGAGAGTGGGACAGGATGTACAATGAGCAGTTCTTC

j_gene: TRBJ2-7
v_gene: TRBV29-1
d_gene: TRBD2
abundance: .
CDR3aa: CSVSTSGSNEQYF
CDR3nt: TGCAGCGTCTCGACTAGCGGGAGCAACGAGCAGTACTTC

j_gene: TRBJ2-7
v_gene: TRBV9
d_gene: .
abundance: .
CDR3aa: CASSVAEPSYEQYF
CDR3nt: TGTGCCAGCAGCGTAGCTGAGCCCTCCTACGAGCAGTACTTC

j_gene: TRBJ2-1
v_gene: TRBV30
d_gene: .
abundance: once
CDR3aa: CAWRSGDNGQFF
CDR3nt: TGTGCCTGGAGGAGTGGGGACAATGGACAGTTCTTC

j_gene: TRBJ2-7
v_gene: TRBV30
d_gene: TRBD2
abundance: .
CDR3aa: CAWSAIPSWTSGNREQYF
CDR3nt: TGTGCCTGGAGCGCTATACCATCCTGGACTAGCGGGAATCGCGAGCAGTACTTC

j_gene: TRBJ2-4
v_gene: TRBV27
d_gene: TRBD2
abundance: .
CDR3aa: CASSGTSGRTNIQYF
CDR3nt: TGTGCCAGCAGCGGGACTAGCGGGAGAACAAACATTCAGTACTTC

j_gene: TRBJ2-1
v_gene: TRBV20-1
d_gene: TRBD2
abundance: .
CDR3aa: CSARPGTSPYNEQFF
CDR3nt: TGCAGTGCTAGACCCGGGACTAGTCCCTACAATGAGCAGTTCTTC

j_gene: TRBJ2-1
v_gene: TRBV28
d_gene: TRBD2
abundance: .
CDR3aa: CASSSGGTSSDNEQFF
CDR3nt: TGTGCCAGCAGCTCCGGCGGGACTAGCAGTGACAATGAGCAGTTCTTC

j_gene: TRBJ2-7
v_gene: TRBV20-1
d_gene: TRBD1
abundance: .
CDR3aa: CSALGQETYEQYF
CDR3nt: TGCAGTGCTTTGGGACAGGAGACCTACGAGCAGTACTTC

j_gene: TRBJ1-1
v_gene: TRBV3-1
d_gene: .
abundance: .
CDR3aa: CASSPMGVNAEAFF
CDR3nt: TGTGCCAGCAGCCCCATGGGAGTTAACGCTGAAGCTTTCTTT

j_gene: TRBJ2-5
v_gene: TRBV4-1
d_gene: .
abundance: .
CDR3aa: CASSLKLIGAQETQYF
CDR3nt: TGCGCCAGCAGCCTTAAGTTGATCGGCGCCCAAGAGACCCAGTACTTC

j_gene: TRBJ2-7
v_gene: TRBV27
d_gene: TRBD1
abundance: .
CDR3aa: CASSLRGQVAYEQYF
CDR3nt: TGTGCCAGCAGTTTAAGGGGACAGGTAGCCTACGAGCAGTACTTC

j_gene: TRBJ2-1
v_gene: TRBV3-1
d_gene: TRBD2
abundance: .
CDR3aa: CASRLGTSGKNEQFF
CDR3nt: TGTGCCAGCAGACTCGGGACTAGCGGGAAAAATGAGCAGTTCTTC

j_gene: TRBJ1-1
v_gene: TRBV9
d_gene: .
abundance: .
CDR3aa: CASSPSGGGGTEAFF
CDR3nt: TGTGCCAGCAGCCCCTCCGGAGGGGGTGGCACTGAAGCTTTCTTT

j_gene: TRBJ2-1
v_gene: TRBV27
d_gene: TRBD2
abundance: .
CDR3aa: CASPSGRIYNEQFF
CDR3nt: TGTGCCAGCCCCAGCGGGAGAATCTACAATGAGCAGTTCTTC

j_gene: TRBJ1-5
v_gene: TRBV27
d_gene: .
abundance: .
CDR3aa: CASSSRTATQAQHF
CDR3nt: TGTGCCAGCAGTTCACGGACCGCCACACAGGCCCAGCATTTT

j_gene: TRBJ2-1
v_gene: TRBV12-3/TRBV12-4
d_gene: TRBD2
abundance: .
CDR3aa: CASSGLASHLFF
CDR3nt: TGTGCCAGCAGTGGACTAGCGAGCCACTTGTTCTTC

j_gene: TRBJ2-3
v_gene: TRBV20-1
d_gene: .
abundance: once
CDR3aa: CSARTGGLASTDTQYF
CDR3nt: TGCAGTGCTAGAACAGGCGGCCTCGCCTCCACAGATACGCAGTATTTT

j_gene: TRBJ2-7
v_gene: TRBV29-1
d_gene: TRBD2
abundance: .
CDR3aa: CSVRTSGTGEQYF
CDR3nt: TGCAGCGTAAGGACTAGCGGGACGGGCGAGCAGTACTTC

j_gene: TRBJ2-1
v_gene: TRBV7-3
d_gene: TRBD1
abundance: .
CDR3aa: CASSLTPGQGNEQFF
CDR3nt: TGTGCCAGCAGCTTAACCCCGGGACAGGGTAATGAGCAGTTCTTC

j_gene: TRBJ1-1
v_gene: TRBV30
d_gene: .
abundance: .
CDR3aa: CAWTKRRYAEAFF
CDR3nt: TGTGCCTGGACAAAAAGACGGTACGCTGAAGCTTTCTTT

j_gene: TRBJ1-1
v_gene: TRBV12-3/TRBV12-4
d_gene: .
abundance: .
CDR3aa: CASSLASRDGREAFF
CDR3nt: TGTGCCAGCAGTCTCGCCTCTCGGGATGGCCGTGAAGCTTTCTTT

j_gene: TRBJ1-3
v_gene: TRBV30
d_gene: TRBD1
abundance: .
CDR3aa: CAWSATGDPNTIYF
CDR3nt: TGTGCCTGGAGCGCCACAGGGGATCCAAACACCATATATTTT

j_gene: TRBJ2-1
v_gene: TRBV12-3/TRBV12-4
d_gene: .
abundance: once
CDR3aa: CASSLRGDAQFF
CDR3nt: TGTGCCAGCAGTTTAAGGGGGGACGCGCAGTTCTTC

j_gene: TRBJ2-7
v_gene: TRBV4-3
d_gene: .
abundance: .
CDR3aa: CASSQGWGQIGGRSSYEQYF
CDR3nt: TGCGCCAGCAGCCAAGGGTGGGGCCAGATTGGCGGCCGTAGCTCCTACGAGCAGTACTTC

j_gene: TRBJ2-7
v_gene: TRBV29-1
d_gene: .
abundance: .
CDR3aa: CSVGLGGVYEQYF
CDR3nt: TGCAGCGTTGGGCTGGGGGGCGTGTACGAGCAGTACTTC

j_gene: TRBJ2-1
v_gene: TRBV20-1
d_gene: TRBD2
abundance: .
CDR3aa: CSASGGLAGNSEQFF
CDR3nt: TGCAGTGCTTCTGGCGGGCTAGCGGGAAACAGTGAGCAGTTCTTC

j_gene: TRBJ2-1
v_gene: TRBV20-1
d_gene: .
abundance: .
CDR3aa: CSARKWESSYNEQFF
CDR3nt: TGCAGTGCTAGAAAGTGGGAGAGCTCCTACAATGAGCAGTTCTTC

j_gene: TRBJ2-1
v_gene: TRBV28
d_gene: TRBD2
abundance: .
CDR3aa: CASSLYGRSYNEQFF
CDR3nt: TGTGCCAGCAGTTTGTACGGGAGGTCCTACAATGAGCAGTTCTTC

j_gene: TRBJ2-3
v_gene: TRBV3-1
d_gene: TRBD2
abundance: .
CDR3aa: CASRLAASTDTQYF
CDR3nt: TGTGCCAGCAGACTAGCGGCGAGCACAGATACGCAGTATTTT

j_gene: TRBJ1-2
v_gene: TRBV6-5
d_gene: .
abundance: .
CDR3aa: CASSYSFSRGPGGYTF
CDR3nt: TGTGCCAGCAGTTACTCGTTCTCTCGGGGGCCTGGTGGCTACACCTTC

j_gene: TRBJ2-7
v_gene: TRBV6-5
d_gene: TRBD1
abundance: once
CDR3aa: CASNRDRGNFEQYF
CDR3nt: TGTGCCAGCAACCGGGACAGGGGCAACTTCGAGCAGTACTTC

j_gene: TRBJ2-7
v_gene: TRBV27
d_gene: .
abundance: .
CDR3aa: CASQDRLRSYEQYF
CDR3nt: TGTGCCAGCCAGGACAGACTACGGTCCTACGAGCAGTACTTC

j_gene: TRBJ2-1
v_gene: TRBV6-5
d_gene: .
abundance: .
CDR3aa: CASSYGESSYNEQFF
CDR3nt: TGTGCCAGCAGTTACGGGGAGAGCTCCTACAATGAGCAGTTCTTC

j_gene: TRBJ2-5
v_gene: TRBV7-8
d_gene: TRBD2
abundance: .
CDR3aa: CASSLVSSGSGETQYF
CDR3nt: TGTGCCAGCAGCTTAGTATCTAGCGGGAGCGGAGAGACCCAGTACTTC

j_gene: TRBJ2-2
v_gene: TRBV7-2
d_gene: TRBD2
abundance: .
CDR3aa: CASSRTSATNTGELFF
CDR3nt: TGTGCCAGCAGCCGAACTAGCGCCACGAACACCGGGGAGCTGTTTTTT